These 27 T cell receptor beta chains were all obtained from the same sample, sequenced in a study of blood T cell repertoires in COVID-19. TCRdb keeps only in-frame clones here, not all; method: immunoSEQ multiplex PCR. Of some 100,000 clones in the sample, 85% were seen once. Sequenced sample: peripheral blood. These receptors all stem from a woman between 70 and 85 years old with active or convalescent COVID-19.

This chain links TRBV25-1 with TRBJ1-2, with D maybe TRBD1 (5 bases). V was cut by 3 bases and J by 5 bases, with 13 bases left in between. Germline V gene sequence: CDR1 MGHDK, CDR2 SYGVNS. The CDR3 length is 14 residues. CDR3 sequence (DNA): TGTGCCAGCAGTGAGAATAGGGGCCCTTATGGCTACACCTTC. Encoded protein: CASSENRGPYGYTF.

This chain links TRBV7-9 with TRBJ2-3, with D unresolved. Germline-derived CDR1 and CDR2 are SEHNR and FQNEAQ (reference sequence). This CDR3 is 12 amino acids long. Trimming cost V 5 bases and J 2 bases, with 5 bases left between them. The CDR3 sequence: CASSQITDTQYF. Written as DNA, the CDR3 is TGTGCCAGCAGCCAAATCACAGATACGCAGTATTTT.

In its sample, this clone was seen once. The V gene is TRBV30, the J gene TRBJ1-2, with 11 bases fitting TRBD1. The CDR3 sequence is 16 residues long. Germline CDR1 and CDR2: GTSNPN and SVGIG (reference sequence). V was pared by 3 bases and J by 0 bases, with 6 bases of the junction left unmatched. CDR3 protein: CAWSGQGAPSNYGYTF. For the CDR3, the DNA is TGTGCCTGGAGCGGACAGGGGGCCCCCTCTAACTATGGCTACACCTTC.

This clone was seen more than once but under ten times. The V and J genes are TRBV18 and TRBJ1-2, with TRBD1 as a possible D gene (5 bases). Trimming removed 4 bases from V and 6 bases from J, with 12 bases in between. This CDR3 has 13 residues. Germline CDR1 KGHSH, CDR2 LQKENI. The CDR3 reads CASSQGDRNGYTF. The CDR3 region has the DNA TGTGCCAGCTCACAAGGGGATCGGAATGGCTACACCTTC. Full variable domain (missing parts from reference TRBV18 and TRBJ1-2): NAGVMQNPRHLVRRRGQEARLRCSPMKGHSHVYWYRQLPEEGLKFMVYLQKENIIDESGMPKERFSAEFPKEGPSILRIQQVVRGDSAAYFCASSQGDRNGYTFGSGTRLTVV.

This chain uses TRBV19 with TRBJ1-2, with D uncertain. CDR1 LNHDA and CDR2 SQIVND come from the germline V gene (reference sequence). V was trimmed by 5 bases and J by 4 bases, leaving 8 bases between them. This CDR3 has 12 amino acids. CDR3 in DNA: TGTGCCAGTAGTGGGGAGGGCTATGGCTACACCTTC. Translation: CASSGEGYGYTF.

With respect to this clone: At one of its ends the junction is not consistent with the germline gene, which may arise from a read error. This sequence joins TRBV7-7 and TRBJ2-5, with 7 bases aligning to TRBD2. The CDR3 length is 15 residues. Germline assignment: CDR1 SSHAT and CDR2 FNYEAQ (reference sequence). CDR3 residues: CASSLSSGGVETQYF. The CDR3 bases are TGTGCTAGCAGCCTCTCGTCTGGGGGGGTCGAGACCCAGTACTTC.

The chain carries TRBV30 and TRBJ2-6; 7 bases align to TRBD1. Germline CDR1 GTSNPN, CDR2 SVGIG (reference sequence). Trimming removed 0 bases from V and 8 bases from J; junction bases left unmatched: 1. The CDR3 has 13 amino acids. The CDR3 region is CAWSVQGTNVLTF. CDR3 nucleotides: TGTGCCTGGAGTGTACAGGGGACCAACGTCCTGACTTTC.

The DNA of the CDR3 is TGTGCCAGCAGCCCGCAGGGAGGTCTCCCCTCACCCCTCCACTTT. Encoded protein: CASSPQGGLPSPLHF. The rearrangement joins TRBV9 to TRBJ1-6, with D perhaps TRBD1 (5 bases). Germline loops: CDR1 SGDLS, CDR2 YYNGEE. The V gene lost 4 bases and the J gene lost 10 bases, with 18 bases spanning the gap. This CDR3 is 15 amino acids long.

The chain couples TRBV7-9 to TRBJ1-1; D is unclear. CDR1 and CDR2 from the germline V gene are SEHNR and FQNEAQ (reference sequence). This CDR3 comprises 14 residues. The V end was cut by 6 bases, the J end by 1 base, with 12 bases between. The CDR3 sequence: CASSSSRGNTEAFF. The CDR3 DNA follows: TGTGCCAGCAGTTCCAGTCGGGGGAACACTGAAGCTTTCTTT.

The chain joins TRBV6-2 or TRBV6-3 to TRBJ2-4; the match to TRBD1 covers 9 bases. J gave up 0 bases and V 2 bases, and 14 bases lay outside the gene matches. The V gene's germline CDR1 is MNHEY and CDR2 SVGEGT. The CDR3 is made up of 20 amino acids. CDR3 nucleotides: TGTGCCAGCAGTTACCCCGGGACAGGGAAAAGAATCGGAGCCAAAAACATTCAGTACTTC. It specifies CASSYPGTGKRIGAKNIQYF.

The chain combines TRBV6-5 with TRBJ1-1; D is unclear. There are 15 residues in the CDR3. Germline lookup yields CDR1 MNHEY and CDR2 SVGAGI. V was shortened by 8 bases and J by 0 bases, with 16 bases between the two germline ends. CDR3 DNA sequence: TGTGCCAGCCTCAGAGGCAGCGACGTGAACACTGAAGCTTTCTTT. Translated: CASLRGSDVNTEAFF.

The chain uses TRBV10-3 and TRBJ2-1; 10 bases line up with TRBD1. After removal of 7 bases from V and 5 bases from J, the junction contained 8 bases not matched to a gene. This CDR3 has 15 amino acids. Germline CDR1 ENHRY, CDR2 SYGVKD. The CDR3 DNA reads TGTGCCATCAAGCCGACAGGGGGCGCAGACAATGAGCAGTTCTTC. Translating it yields CAIKPTGGADNEQFF.

The V gene is TRBV11-2, the J gene TRBJ1-1; maybe TRBD1 (5 bases). CDR3 length equals 15 residues. V was cut by 5 bases and J by 2 bases, with 15 bases left in between. Looked up from germline, CDR1 is SGHAT and CDR2 is FQNNGV. CDR3 in DNA: TGTGCCAGCAGCAACCCCAGGGACTTCAACACTGAAGCTTTCTTT. Protein: CASSNPRDFNTEAFF.

The chain combines TRBV11-2 with TRBJ1-2, with D possibly matching TRBD1 (5 bases). This CDR3 has 12 amino acids. Trimming stripped 8 bases from V and 5 bases from J, with 12 bases between. The germline V gene has CDR1 SGHAT and CDR2 FQNNGV. The CDR3 DNA is TGTGCCAGCGACACCACAGGTTATGGCTACACCTTC. Translating gives CASDTTGYGYTF.

V and J are TRBV24-1 and TRBJ2-2; D perhaps matches TRBD1 (6 bases). Germline V gives CDR1 KGHDR, CDR2 SFDVKD. Trimming took off 8 bases at V and 1 base at J, with 7 bases between the two ends. The CDR3 is made up of 13 amino acids. CDR3 sequence reads: CATNRENTGELFF. The CDR3 DNA reads as TGTGCCACCAACAGGGAGAACACCGGGGAGCTGTTTTTT.

The V and J genes are TRBV28 and TRBJ1-2; 8 positions agree with TRBD1. Germline V CDR1 and CDR2: MDHEN, SYDVKM. V was pared by 5 bases and J by 8 bases, with 7 bases of the junction left unmatched. This CDR3 comprises 13 residues. The CDR3 DNA reads as TGTGCCAGCAGTCGTCGGACAGGGATCGGCTACACCTTC. As protein: CASSRRTGIGYTF.

The V call is TRBV19, the J call TRBJ2-1, with a tentative D call TRBD1 (5 bases). CDR1 LNHDA and CDR2 SQIVND come from the germline V gene (reference sequence). The V end was cut by 5 bases, the J end by 0 bases, with 8 bases between. The CDR3 is made up of 14 amino acids. The CDR3 sequence is CASSQGLSYNEQFF. CDR3 DNA: TGTGCCAGTAGTCAGGGTCTCTCCTACAATGAGCAGTTCTTC.

V and J are TRBV4-3 and TRBJ1-1; D gene ambiguous. Germline CDR1 reads LGHNA; CDR2 reads YSLEER. This CDR3 has 14 amino acids. V lost 5 bases and J 4 bases, leaving 14 bases between the germline ends. CDR3 DNA sequence: TGCGCCAGCAGCACCCTAGGTGGTGGCACTGAAGCTTTCTTT. Residues: CASSTLGGGTEAFF.

This clone was detected only a few times. The gene calls are TRBV6-5 and TRBJ2-5; 8 nucleotides line up with TRBD2. The CDR3 covers 15 residues. V was pared by 8 bases and J by 5 bases, with 13 bases of the junction left unmatched. The germline CDR1 and CDR2 sequences are MNHEY and SVGAGI. CDR3 nucleotides: TGTGCCAGCGCCCCGGGGGGGCGGTTTTGGGAGACCCAGTACTTC. Translating gives CASAPGGRFWETQYF.

The rearrangement uses TRBV6-5 and TRBJ2-1; TRBD2 aligns across 10 bases. Trimming took 0 bases from V and 2 from J; bases not matched to a gene: 1. This CDR3 spans 16 amino acids. From germline, CDR1 is MNHEY and CDR2 SVGAGI. CDR3 amino acids: CASSYSGTSAYNEQFF. In DNA, the CDR3 is TGTGCCAGCAGTTACTCGGGGACTAGCGCCTACAATGAGCAGTTCTTC.

The chain has TRBV6-6 and TRBJ2-7, with D hard to call. V lost 0 bases and J lost 2, with 8 bases in between. The CDR3 consists of 14 residues. Germline-derived CDR1 and CDR2 are MNHNY and SVGAGI (reference sequence). In DNA, the CDR3 is TGTGCCAGCAGTTACTCGTCGACTGCCTACGAGCAGTACTTC. Translating gives CASSYSSTAYEQYF.

This clone was observed once. V and J are TRBV18 and TRBJ2-3, with D tentatively TRBD2 (5 bases). Germline V lookup: CDR1 KGHSH, CDR2 LQKENI. The CDR3 is 13 residues long. Between the trimmed V and J ends, which lost 3 bases and 3 bases, there was a span of 7 bases. In DNA form, the CDR3 reads TGTGCCAGCTCACCCCCGGGGACAGATACGCAGTATTTT. The encoded protein is CASSPPGTDTQYF.

The chain is built from TRBV10-2 and TRBJ1-5, with 11 bases aligning to TRBD1. Germline assignment: CDR1 WSHSY and CDR2 SAAADI. CDR3 length: 15 amino acids. The trim removed 5 bases at V and 6 bases at J, leaving 6 bases unmatched. The DNA of the CDR3 is TGCGCCAGCAGTCCCGGGACAGGGGGTTCTCAGCCCCAGCATTTT. Encoded protein: CASSPGTGGSQPQHF.

In DNA form, the CDR3 reads TGTGCCAGCAGCCCCACGGCGGGCTCCTCCTACGAGCAGTACTTC. Encoded protein: CASSPTAGSSYEQYF. The chain employs TRBV11-3 and TRBJ2-7; TRBD2 might be the D (5 bases). This CDR3 comprises 15 residues. In germline, CDR1 is SGHNT, CDR2 YENEEA. V lost 5 bases, J lost 0 bases, and 14 bases lay in between.

This clone was counted once. The chain is built from TRBV28 and TRBJ1-1; D may be TRBD1 (5 bases). CDR1 MDHEN and CDR2 SYDVKM come from the germline V gene. Deletions cut 6 bases from V and 1 base from J, with 9 bases between. There are 13 residues in the CDR3. CDR3 protein: CASSQGGNTEAFF. The CDR3 region has the DNA TGTGCCAGCAGCCAGGGAGGGAACACTGAAGCTTTCTTT.

The CDR3 DNA reads as TGTGCCTGGACCGGGGGGACAGGGGCAGGAGATACGCAGTATTTT. Protein: CAWTGGTGAGDTQYF. The genes are TRBV30 and TRBJ2-3; TRBD1 matches at 10 bases. The germline CDR1 and CDR2 sequences are GTSNPN and SVGIG (reference sequence). V lost 4 bases and J lost 5; bases outside the gene matches: 9. CDR3 length: 15 residues. Variable domain in full (rest from reference TRBV30 and TRBJ2-3): SQTIHQWPATLVQPVGSPLSLECTVEGTSNPNLYWYRQAAGRGLQLLFYSVGIGQISSEVPQNLSASRPQDRQFILSSKKLLLSDSGFYLCAWTGGTGAGDTQYFGPGTRLTVL.

The chain couples TRBV19 to TRBJ1-2; a weak D match, TRBD1 (6 bases). Germline CDR1 is LNHDA and CDR2 is SQIVND (reference sequence). There are 14 residues in the CDR3. The germline V and J ends were trimmed by 10 bases and 3 bases, with 18 bases remaining between them. The CDR3 bases are TGTGCCACCCACCCAGGGGCCTACGACTATGGCTACACCTTC. Translation: CATHPGAYDYGYTF.